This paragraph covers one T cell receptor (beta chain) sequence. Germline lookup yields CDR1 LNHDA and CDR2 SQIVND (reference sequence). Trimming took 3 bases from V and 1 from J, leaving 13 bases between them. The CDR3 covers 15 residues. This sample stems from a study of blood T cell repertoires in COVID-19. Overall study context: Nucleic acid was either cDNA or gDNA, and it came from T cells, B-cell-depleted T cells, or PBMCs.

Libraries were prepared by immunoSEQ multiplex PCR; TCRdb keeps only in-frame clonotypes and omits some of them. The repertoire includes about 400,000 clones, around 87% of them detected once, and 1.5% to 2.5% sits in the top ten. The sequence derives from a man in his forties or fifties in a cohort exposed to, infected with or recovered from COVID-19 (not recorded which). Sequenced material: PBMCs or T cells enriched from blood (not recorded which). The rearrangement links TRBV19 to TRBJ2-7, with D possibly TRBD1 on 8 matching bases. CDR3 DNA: TGTGCCAGTAGTATGACAGGGGAGGGATCCTACGAGCAGTACTTC. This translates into CASSMTGEGSYEQYF. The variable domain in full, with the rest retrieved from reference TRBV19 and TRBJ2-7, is DGGITQSPKYLFRKEGQNVTLSCEQNLNHDAMYWYRQDPGQGLRLIYYSQIVNDFQKGDIAEGYSVSREKKESFPLTVTSAQKNPTAFYLCASSMTGEGSYEQYFGPGTRLTVT.